Shown below are 18 T cell receptor beta chains from a single sample sequenced in a study of OX40 agonist ivuxolimab in advanced cancers. TCRdb's copy holds only in-frame clones and misses some; the assay was immunoSEQ multiplex PCR. This sample has 55,000 to 70,000 clones, with about 80% found just once. The source material was CD4+ or CD8+ T cells sorted from blood, sampled in a trial of the OX40 agonist ivuxolimab. The receptors were sampled from an adult with an advanced solid tumor such as melanoma, head and neck, liver or kidney cancer.

This chain links TRBV4-2 with TRBJ1-4; D is ambiguous. V dropped 4 bases and J dropped 5 bases, with 14 bases sitting between them. Germline CDR1 is LGHNA and CDR2 is YNFKEQ. The CDR3 consists of 15 residues. This CDR3 reads CASSPFATSNEKLFF. The CDR3 DNA reads TGTGCCAGCAGCCCCTTCGCCACATCAAATGAAAAACTGTTTTTT.

CDR3 nucleotides: TGTGCCAGCAGTGAGGTCGGCAGCTACGAGCAGTACTTC. Translation: CASSEVGSYEQYF. The chain combines TRBV25-1 with TRBJ2-7; D ambiguous. CDR3 length equals 13 residues. Between the trimmed V and J ends, which lost 3 bases and 3 bases, there was a span of 9 bases. The germline CDR1 and CDR2 sequences are MGHDK and SYGVNS.

The V gene is TRBV6-1, the J gene TRBJ2-1; the D call may be TRBD1 or TRBD2 (5 bases each). This CDR3 comprises 14 residues. Trimming cost V 7 bases and J 9 bases, with 19 bases left between them. From germline, CDR1 is MNHNS and CDR2 SASEGT. The CDR3 nucleotides are TGTGCCAGCACGTGGGACCCGGGAAGAGGTGAGCAGTTCTTC. Translation: CASTWDPGRGEQFF.

This clone was counted between two and nine times. The chain carries TRBV4-2 and TRBJ2-1; 11 nucleotides align to TRBD2. After removal of 4 bases from V and 3 bases from J, the junction contained 2 bases not matched to a gene. The CDR3 runs to 15 residues. CDR1 LGHNA and CDR2 YNFKEQ come from the germline V gene. The CDR3 region is CASSPLAGGYNEQFF. Here the CDR3 DNA reads TGTGCCAGCAGCCCCCTAGCGGGGGGCTACAATGAGCAGTTCTTC.

This clone showed up just once. This sequence joins TRBV4-3 and TRBJ2-1; D may be TRBD1 (5 bases). The length of the CDR3 is 13 residues. The V end lost 1 base, the J end lost 9 bases, and 10 bases lay between the germline ends. Looked up from germline, CDR1 is LGHNA and CDR2 is YSLEER. In DNA, the CDR3 is TGCGCCAGCAGCCAAGGCCCTAGGGGTGAGCAGTTCTTC. It codes for CASSQGPRGEQFF.

This clone was detected only once. The chain carries TRBV5-1 and TRBJ1-6; D uncertain. The V end lost 0 bases, the J end lost 0 bases, and 4 bases lay between the germline ends. The germline V gene has CDR1 SGHRS and CDR2 YFSETQ. The CDR3 contains 15 residues. The CDR3 reads CASSLVRSYNSPLHF. The CDR3 region has the DNA TGCGCCAGCAGCTTGGTCCGCTCCTATAATTCACCCCTCCACTTT.

The genes are TRBV4-2 and TRBJ2-3, with 9 bases lining up with TRBD2. The J segment lost 6 bases and the V segment lost 1 base, leaving 14 bases of the junction unmatched. Per the germline V gene, CDR1 is LGHNA and CDR2 is YNFKEQ. The CDR3 length is 18 residues. CDR3 in amino acids: CASSQGTLAGGSWDTQYF. The CDR3 DNA sequence: TGTGCCAGCAGCCAAGGGACCCTGGCGGGGGGGTCGTGGGATACGCAGTATTTT.

The V call is TRBV5-1, the J call TRBJ1-4; 10 nucleotides match TRBD1. Germline V gene sequence: CDR1 SGHRS, CDR2 YFSETQ. V shed 0 bases and J 8 bases; nucleotides not matched to a gene: 4. The CDR3 loop spans 15 amino acids. This CDR3 is CASSLGTGGSEKLFF. CDR3 DNA sequence: TGCGCCAGCAGCTTGGGGACAGGGGGTTCAGAAAAACTGTTTTTT.

By frequency in the sample, this clone is medium-sized (0.01 to 0.1%). This chain joins TRBV2 and TRBJ1-4; no definite D call. Germline CDR1 reads SNHLY; CDR2 reads FYNNEI. Trimming left V 7 bases short and J 4 bases short, with 10 bases between. This CDR3 is built from 13 residues. The CDR3 loop is CASKGSGNEKLFF. In DNA, the CDR3 is TGTGCCAGCAAAGGGTCCGGTAATGAAAAACTGTTTTTT. Full variable domain (remainder filled in from reference TRBV2 and TRBJ1-4): EPEVTQTPSHQVTQMGQEVILRCVPISNHLYFYWYRQILGQKVEFLVSFYNNEISEKSEIFDDQFSVERPDGSNFTLKIRSTKLEDSAMYFCASKGSGNEKLFFGSGTQLSVL.

Worth noting for this clone: In the same sample, other DNA sequences code for this CDR3. The DNA of the CDR3 is TGTGCCAGCAGTGAAAGCGGCACAGATACGCAGTATTTT. Protein sequence: CASSESGTDTQYF. The chain employs TRBV2 and TRBJ2-3, with D unresolved. Looked up from germline, CDR1 is SNHLY and CDR2 is FYNNEI. CDR3 length equals 13 residues. V was trimmed by 2 bases and J by 1 base, leaving 4 bases between them.

The chain links TRBV7-9 to TRBJ1-1; possible D gene TRBD1, 6 bases. V shed 3 bases and J shed 5 bases, with 10 bases lying between them. CDR3 length equals 13 residues. Germline assignment: CDR1 SEHNR and CDR2 FQNEAQ (reference sequence). The CDR3 spells CASSLDSTTEAFF. CDR3 coding DNA: TGTGCCAGCAGCTTGGACAGTACTACTGAAGCTTTCTTT.

The chain is built from TRBV5-4 and TRBJ1-1, with TRBD1 as a possible D gene (6 bases). The V gene lost 0 bases and the J gene lost 1 base, with 7 bases spanning the gap. This CDR3 has 14 amino acids. Germline CDR1 is SGHNT and CDR2 is YYREEE (reference sequence). CDR3 sequence reads: CASSLDRANTEAFF. The CDR3 nucleotides read TGTGCCAGCAGCTTGGACAGGGCGAACACTGAAGCTTTCTTT.

The chain links TRBV7-2 to TRBJ1-3; D unclear. CDR1 is SGHTA, CDR2 FQGNSA, per germline. The CDR3 is 13 amino acids. Trimming stripped 4 bases from V and 7 bases from J, with 11 bases between. CDR3 region: CASSSPGWNTIYF. The CDR3 nucleotides read TGTGCCAGCAGCTCCCCTGGGTGGAACACCATATATTTT.

In its sample, this clone was seen a few times. J is TRBJ1-1 and V is TRBV7-2, with D perhaps TRBD1 (5 bases). The germline V gene has CDR1 SGHTA and CDR2 FQGNSA. Deletions cut 1 base from V and 10 bases from J, with 10 bases between. The CDR3 runs 12 residues. CDR3 amino acids: CASSLDGGTAFF. CDR3 DNA: TGTGCCAGCAGCTTAGATGGAGGGACAGCTTTCTTT. Supplemented by reference TRBV7-2 and TRBJ1-1, the full variable domain reads GAGVSQSPSNKVTEKGKDVELRCDPISGHTALYWYRQSLGQGLEFLIYFQGNSAPDKSGLPSDRFSAERTGGSVSTLTIQRTQQEDSAVYLCASSLDGGTAFFGQGTRLTVV.

The chain links TRBV5-8 to TRBJ2-7, with D tentatively TRBD2 (5 bases). The V end lost 0 bases, the J end lost 3 bases, and 10 bases lay between the germline ends. This CDR3 spans 14 amino acids. From germline, CDR1 is SGHTS and CDR2 YDEGEE. The CDR3 bases are TGTGCCAGCAGCTTGGGAGGGTTGGACTACGAGCAGTACTTC. Protein product: CASSLGGLDYEQYF.

The rearrangement joins TRBV29-1 to TRBJ1-1; 12 nucleotides align to TRBD1. Germline CDR1 reads SQVTM; CDR2 reads ANQGSEA. Trimming cost V 4 bases and J 2 bases; bases outside gene matches: 2. CDR3 length equals 14 residues. The CDR3 protein is CSVVGTGGNTEAFF. In DNA form, the CDR3 reads TGCAGCGTTGTCGGGACAGGGGGCAACACTGAAGCTTTCTTT.

This clone was detected once. This chain joins TRBV6-5 and TRBJ1-2; the D is unclear. Per germline, CDR1 MNHEY and CDR2 SVGAGI. This CDR3 is 11 amino acids long. V was pared by 5 bases and J by 7 bases, with 8 bases between. The DNA for the CDR3 is TGTGCCAGCAGTCTCGCTAGTGGCTACACCTTC. This sequence encodes CASSLASGYTF.

The chain recombines TRBV19 with TRBJ1-2, with 8 bases identical to TRBD1. Trimming cost V 7 bases and J 7 bases; bases outside gene matches: 11. The CDR3 covers 14 residues. CDR1 is LNHDA, CDR2 SQIVND, per germline (reference sequence). The CDR3 protein is CASKNPGGAVGYTF. Written as DNA, the CDR3 is TGTGCCAGTAAGAATCCAGGGGGCGCGGTTGGCTACACCTTC.